Detailed here is one TCR beta chain. The antigen is not known. These data come from a study of identifying expanded T cells in peripheral blood. Study results and limitations: Clone count variance between roughly 2-week samples rose with total template count. Over approximately two and four weeks, about 16 and 19 clones changed, versus around 1.2 between replicates.

During the collection period, no donor immune events like infections were recorded. Trimming took 0 bases from V and 3 from J, leaving 9 bases between them. This CDR3 is built from 14 residues. Looked up from germline, CDR1 is MNHNS and CDR2 is SASEGT. TCRdb keeps only in-frame clones here, not all; method: immunoSEQ multiplex PCR. The table has roughly 100,000 clones, approximately 88% seen once; the top ten hold roughly an eighth. This TCR was sampled from a person between 18 and 75 years old in good health. V and J are TRBV6-1 and TRBJ2-7; the D is unclear. Input material: blood. The CDR3 sequence: CASSEAGRIYEQYF. The CDR3 DNA reads TGTGCCAGCAGTGAAGCCGGACGGATCTACGAGCAGTACTTC.